A selection of T cell receptor beta chains follows, all from one sample in a study of blood T cell repertoires in COVID-19. Clones were sequenced by immunoSEQ multiplex PCR, and TCRdb holds only the in-frame ones, with some missing. The sample yields 240,000 or so clones, about nine tenths seen once. The material sequenced was PBMCs or T cells enriched from blood (not recorded which). The receptor source for this set is a man in his fifties who had been exposed to COVID-19. Both conserved end residues are part of each CDR3. Each record gives: CDR3 length, V gene, CDR3 protein.

14 TRBV5-4 CASSQRQGRYGYTF
15 TRBV27 CASSPGQGITGELFF
14 TRBV29-1 CSVERWTAQETQYF
15 TRBV12-5 CASGLPRVPNYGYTF
15 TRBV18 CASSPGTGANYGYTF
16 TRBV13 CASSLGPGLNTGELFF
15 TRBV28 CASSAGARRTDTQYF
15 TRBV7-5 CARSLSAGGHETQYF
15 TRBV5-1 CASSSLAGGDNEQFF
14 TRBV28 CATRPNGENYGYTF
13 TRBV2 CASRTGGYQPQHF
13 TRBV14 CASTAGYGNTIYF
14 TRBV3-1/TRBV3-2 CASTMGTGHTEAFF
14 TRBV30 CAWGRGISNEKLFF
14 TRBV30 CAWSLDSGEREQYF
15 TRBV19 CASSLRGFFNQPQHF